Each of the 17 T cell receptor beta chains below was sequenced from the same sample in a study of T-cell memory formation after mild COVID-19 (dated by TCRdb to the early 2020s). Receptors were amplified or captured by 5' RACE. The sequencer listed for this sample is Illumina NovaSeq 6000. TCRdb applied fastp at Q25 and MiXCR to the public reads, then kept only in-frame beta chains. When rows share a CDR3 protein, they turn into one entry using the most common DNA and genes. For this sample there are 300,000 to 350,000 distinct CDR3 sequences; around an eighth appear just once. The ten largest clones add up to 21% of the sample. The sequenced sample consisted of PBMCs or a T cell subset sorted from them (not recorded which). The receptors derive from a man younger than 30 who had mild COVID-19 (a few samples of this study predate the infection). The sample titles of this study are shuffled in the database, so cell type and time point are left out; the donor was told from shared clones.

This clonotype was found many times. The J gene is TRBJ2-3, the V gene TRBV5-5, with a weak D call TRBD1 (5 bases). Trimming stripped 3 bases from V and 0 bases from J, with 14 bases between. The CDR3 extends over 16 amino acids. Germline CDR1 and CDR2: SGHKS and YYEKEE (reference sequence). CDR3 sequence: CASSSIQGTSTDTQYF. DNA of the CDR3: TGTGCCAGCAGCTCCATTCAGGGAACTAGCACAGATACGCAGTATTTT.

This clonotype was observed a handful of times. The chain is built from TRBV6-1 and TRBJ2-1, with a tentative D call TRBD2 (6 bases). Trimming removed 3 bases at V and 10 bases at J, with 10 bases between. There are 12 residues in the CDR3. Germline V CDR1 and CDR2: MNHNS, SASEGT. CDR3: CASSDREQEQFF. In DNA, the CDR3 is TGTGCCAGCAGTGACCGGGAGCAGGAGCAGTTCTTC.

The gene calls are TRBV7-9 and TRBJ2-3; 11 bases fit TRBD2. The CDR3 has 16 amino acids. Trimming removed 6 bases from V and 2 bases from J; junction bases left unmatched: 7. Germline V gene data show CDR1 as SEHNR and CDR2 as FQNEAQ (reference sequence). CDR3 amino acids: CASRELAGALTDTQYF. CDR3 in DNA: TGTGCCAGCAGGGAACTAGCGGGGGCCCTCACAGATACGCAGTATTTT.

This clonotype has just a few counts. V and J are TRBV2 and TRBJ2-1, with TRBD2 matching over 13 bases. V lost 7 bases, J lost 10 bases, and 10 bases stayed unmatched. Germline V lookup: CDR1 SNHLY, CDR2 FYNNEI. The CDR3 runs to 15 residues. This chain's CDR3 is CASTRGTSGVQEQFF. CDR3 sequence (DNA): TGTGCCAGCACCCGGGGGACTAGCGGGGTGCAGGAGCAGTTCTTC.

The sample holds a few counts of this clonotype. V and J are TRBV7-2 and TRBJ2-5; no reliable D call. Germline-derived CDR1 and CDR2 are SGHTA and FQGNSA. This CDR3 region has 14 residues. V gave up 2 bases and J gave up 2 bases, with 9 bases separating them. The CDR3: CASSLRPVQETQYF. CDR3 DNA sequence: TGTGCCAGCAGCTTAAGGCCAGTACAAGAGACCCAGTACTTC.

The chain has TRBV20-1 and TRBJ2-1; D ambiguous. Germline loops: CDR1 DFQATT, CDR2 SNEGSKA (reference sequence). The CDR3 contains 14 residues. V gave up 7 bases and J gave up 6 bases, with 19 bases separating them. CDR3 in DNA: TGCAGTGTCGACGGCCGCTCCTGGGGCAATGAGCAGTTCTTC. Protein: CSVDGRSWGNEQFF.

This clonotype was counted at least ten times. The gene calls are TRBV7-2 and TRBJ2-1; D is ambiguous. In germline, CDR1 is SGHTA, CDR2 FQGNSA. The CDR3 has 13 residues. Trimming stripped 5 bases from V and 8 bases from J, with 13 bases between. The CDR3 reads CASSPSHFHEQFF. The CDR3 nucleotides read TGTGCCAGCAGCCCGTCGCACTTCCATGAGCAGTTCTTC.

This chain uses TRBV11-2 with TRBJ1-1; 10 nucleotides match TRBD1. The CDR3 spans 18 residues. Unmatched junction bases numbered 9, after V lost 2 bases and J lost 0 bases. The germline gives CDR1 SGHAT, CDR2 FQNNGV. Here the CDR3 reads CASSLIVGTGDLNTEAFF. CDR3 DNA: TGTGCCAGCAGCTTAATCGTCGGGACAGGGGACCTGAACACTGAAGCTTTCTTT.

Ten or more counts support this clonotype. The rearrangement uses TRBV6-6 and TRBJ1-6; TRBD1 agrees at 9 bases. V trimming: 4 bases; J trimming: 9 bases; junction bases outside the gene matches: 7. Germline CDR1 MNHNY, CDR2 SVGAGI (reference sequence). The CDR3 runs to 15 residues. The CDR3 is CASSSAGQGPSPLHF. The CDR3, as DNA: TGTGCCAGCAGTTCCGCGGGACAGGGCCCTTCACCCCTCCACTTT.

The chain uses TRBV9 and TRBJ2-2, with D uncertain. The CDR3 sequence is 15 residues long. The ends were cut back, 0 bases at V and 2 bases at J, with 8 bases in the middle. Looked up from germline, CDR1 is SGDLS and CDR2 is YYNGEE. This chain's CDR3 is CASSVGDENTGELFF. CDR3 in DNA: TGTGCCAGCAGCGTAGGGGATGAAAACACCGGGGAGCTGTTTTTT.

This clonotype came up a few times. The chain links TRBV11-2 to TRBJ2-7; D not resolved. Trimming took off 5 bases at V and 3 bases at J, with 14 bases between the two ends. This CDR3 is 14 amino acids long. Looked up from germline, CDR1 is SGHAT and CDR2 is FQNNGV. The CDR3 loop reads CASSPEDVVYEQYF. CDR3 nucleotides: TGTGCCAGCAGCCCAGAGGACGTAGTCTACGAGCAGTACTTC.

J is TRBJ2-5 and V is TRBV20-1, with 9 bases matching TRBD2. The germline V gene encodes CDR1 DFQATT and CDR2 SNEGSKA (reference sequence). The CDR3 runs 13 residues. With 6 bases clipped from V and 2 bases from J, the junction kept 4 bases outside the gene matches. CDR3 residues: CSAKTSGQETQYF. The CDR3 bases are TGCAGTGCCAAGACTAGCGGACAAGAGACCCAGTACTTC.

The chain combines TRBV7-2 with TRBJ2-5; 10 bases agree with TRBD2. The CDR3 is 14 amino acids. Germline CDR1 is SGHTA and CDR2 is FQGNSA. V shed 6 bases, J shed 6 bases, and the junction held 7 bases outside the gene matches. The CDR3 sequence: CASSQRGGRQTQYF. The CDR3 region has the DNA TGTGCCAGCAGTCAGCGGGGGGGCAGGCAGACCCAGTACTTC.

This clonotype was picked up a small number of times. The rearrangement uses TRBV29-1 and TRBJ2-3; a weak D match, TRBD1 (5 bases). The CDR3 has 12 residues. The V gene's germline CDR1 is SQVTM and CDR2 ANQGSEA. Trimming took off 0 bases at V and 5 bases at J, with 6 bases between the two ends. DNA of the CDR3: TGCAGCGTTGAAGAAAGGGGAGATACGCAGTATTTT. Translated: CSVEERGDTQYF.

This clonotype showed up just a few times. The V call is TRBV20-1, the J call TRBJ1-2; TRBD1 might be the D (5 bases). Germline V gives CDR1 DFQATT, CDR2 SNEGSKA (reference sequence). There are 15 residues in the CDR3. V was pared by 5 bases and J by 0 bases, with 16 bases between. The CDR3 spells CSAYRNRQANYGYTF. For the CDR3, the DNA is TGCAGTGCTTACCGCAACAGGCAAGCTAACTATGGCTACACCTTC.

This sequence joins TRBV2 and TRBJ2-1, with 7 bases that match TRBD2. V was clipped by 7 bases and J by 2 bases; unmatched bases: 2. CDR3 length equals 13 residues. Germline CDR1 and CDR2: SNHLY and FYNNEI. The CDR3 sequence: CASTSGPYNEQFF. The CDR3 nucleotides read TGTGCCAGCACTAGCGGACCCTACAATGAGCAGTTCTTC.

This clonotype appeared many times. The V call is TRBV6-6, the J call TRBJ1-6; 7 bases match TRBD1. The CDR3 is 17 amino acids. Germline CDR1 MNHNY, CDR2 SVGAGI (reference sequence). Trimming at V came to 0 bases and at J to 6 bases, leaving 8 bases not matched to a gene. The CDR3 is CASSYSREGAGNSPLHF. CDR3 in DNA: TGTGCCAGCAGTTACTCGAGGGAGGGGGCAGGTAATTCACCCCTCCACTTT.